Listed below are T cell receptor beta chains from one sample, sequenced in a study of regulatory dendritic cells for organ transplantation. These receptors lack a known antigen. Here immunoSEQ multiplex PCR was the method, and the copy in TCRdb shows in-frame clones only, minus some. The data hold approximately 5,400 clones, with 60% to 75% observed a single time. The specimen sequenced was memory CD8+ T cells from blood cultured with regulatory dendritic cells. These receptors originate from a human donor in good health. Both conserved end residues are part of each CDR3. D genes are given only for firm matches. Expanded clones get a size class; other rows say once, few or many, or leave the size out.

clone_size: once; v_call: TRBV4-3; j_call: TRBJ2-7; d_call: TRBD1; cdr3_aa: CASSQNFFTGVLHEQYF; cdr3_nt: TGCGCCAGCAGCCAGAATTTTTTCACAGGGGTCCTCCACGAGCAGTACTTC
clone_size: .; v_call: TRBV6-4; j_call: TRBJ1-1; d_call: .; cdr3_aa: CASSEREGRNTEAFF; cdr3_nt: TGTGCCAGCAGTGAAAGGGAGGGGAGAAACACTGAAGCTTTCTTT
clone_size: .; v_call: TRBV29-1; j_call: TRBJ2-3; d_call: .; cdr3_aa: CSVLSGSSPTDTQYF; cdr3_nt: TGCAGCGTTCTGTCGGGGTCCAGCCCCACAGATACGCAGTATTTT
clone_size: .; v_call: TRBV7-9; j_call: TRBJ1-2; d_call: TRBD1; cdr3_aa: CASSLVQGAGKGYTF; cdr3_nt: TGTGCCAGCAGCTTAGTACAGGGGGCCGGTAAGGGCTACACCTTC
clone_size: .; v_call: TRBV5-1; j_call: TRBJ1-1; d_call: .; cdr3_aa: CASRSSQMNTEAFF; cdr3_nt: TGCGCCAGCAGGAGTTCCCAGATGAACACTGAAGCTTTCTTT
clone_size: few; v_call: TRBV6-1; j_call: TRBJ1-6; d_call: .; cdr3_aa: CASSGDRSSYNSPLHF; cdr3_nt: TGTGCCAGCAGTGGCGACAGGAGCTCCTATAATTCACCCCTCCACTTT
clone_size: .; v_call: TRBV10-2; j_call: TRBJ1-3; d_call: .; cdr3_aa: CASSDGSGNTIYF; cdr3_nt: TGCGCCAGCAGTGACGGCTCTGGAAACACCATATATTTT
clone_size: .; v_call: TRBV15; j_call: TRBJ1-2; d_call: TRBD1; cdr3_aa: CATDTTGEFGGYTF; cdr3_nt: TGTGCCACCGATACGACAGGGGAATTCGGGGGCTACACCTTC
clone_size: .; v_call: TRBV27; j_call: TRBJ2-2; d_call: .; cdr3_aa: CASYHYPSGKGGELFF; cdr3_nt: TGTGCCAGCTACCACTATCCCTCAGGGAAGGGCGGGGAGCTGTTTTTT
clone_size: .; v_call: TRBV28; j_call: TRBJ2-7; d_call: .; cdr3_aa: CASSLWRAREPEQYF; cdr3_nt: TGTGCCAGCAGTTTATGGAGGGCCCGGGAGCCCGAGCAGTACTTC
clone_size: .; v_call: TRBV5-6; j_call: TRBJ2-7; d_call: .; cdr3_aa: CASSLSVEQYF; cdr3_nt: TGTGCCAGCAGCTTGTCTGTCGAGCAGTACTTC
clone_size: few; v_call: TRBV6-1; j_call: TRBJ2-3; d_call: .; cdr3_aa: CASSLEEGSTDTQYF; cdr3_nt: TGTGCCAGCAGTTTAGAAGAGGGTAGCACAGATACGCAGTATTTT
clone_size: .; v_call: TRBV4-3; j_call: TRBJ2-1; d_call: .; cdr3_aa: CASSQEFGAGYNEQFF; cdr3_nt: TGCGCCAGCAGCCAAGAATTTGGGGCCGGCTACAATGAGCAGTTCTTC
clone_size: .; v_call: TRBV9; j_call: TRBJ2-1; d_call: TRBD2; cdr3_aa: CASSLSGRVGNEQFF; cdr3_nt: TGTGCCAGCAGCCTTAGCGGGAGGGTCGGTAATGAGCAGTTCTTC
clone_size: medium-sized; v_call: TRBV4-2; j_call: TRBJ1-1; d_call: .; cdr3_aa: CASLGKNTEAFF; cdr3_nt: TGTGCGAGCCTCGGGAAGAACACTGAAGCTTTCTTT
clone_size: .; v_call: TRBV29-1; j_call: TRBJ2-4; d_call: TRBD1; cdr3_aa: CSLRDRGNIQYF; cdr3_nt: TGCAGCCTCCGGGACAGGGGAAACATTCAGTACTTC
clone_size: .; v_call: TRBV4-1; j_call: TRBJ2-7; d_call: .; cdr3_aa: CASSQVGAGEHEQYF; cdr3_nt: TGCGCCAGCAGCCAAGTAGGAGCAGGGGAACACGAGCAGTACTTC
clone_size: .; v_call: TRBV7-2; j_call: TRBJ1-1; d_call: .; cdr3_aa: CASSLEGRGTEAFF; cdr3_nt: TGTGCCAGCAGCTTAGAGGGCCGAGGGACTGAAGCTTTCTTT
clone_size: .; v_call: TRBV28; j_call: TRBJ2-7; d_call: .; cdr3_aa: CASSFVAREQYF; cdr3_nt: TGTGCCAGCAGTTTTGTGGCTCGGGAGCAGTACTTC
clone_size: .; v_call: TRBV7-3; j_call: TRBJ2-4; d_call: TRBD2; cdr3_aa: CASSPSGPGGAKNIQYF; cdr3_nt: TGTGCCAGCAGCCCATCCGGGCCGGGAGGAGCCAAAAACATTCAGTACTTC
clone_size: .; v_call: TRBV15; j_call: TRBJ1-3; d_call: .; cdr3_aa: CATSRDTSGNTIYF; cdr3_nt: TGTGCCACCAGCAGGGACACCTCTGGAAACACCATATATTTT
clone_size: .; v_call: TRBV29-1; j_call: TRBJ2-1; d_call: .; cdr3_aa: CSVVGLAARFQGFENEQFF; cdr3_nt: TGCAGCGTTGTTGGGCTAGCAGCTCGCTTCCAAGGTTTTGAGAATGAGCAGTTCTTC
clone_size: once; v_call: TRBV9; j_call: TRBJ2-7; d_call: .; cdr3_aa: CASSDGTGDYEQYF; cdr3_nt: TGTGCCAGCAGCGACGGGACTGGGGACTACGAGCAGTACTTC
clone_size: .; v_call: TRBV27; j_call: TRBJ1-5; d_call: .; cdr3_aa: CASSLRDRYQPQHF; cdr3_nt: TGTGCCAGCAGTTTACGCGACAGGTATCAGCCCCAGCATTTT
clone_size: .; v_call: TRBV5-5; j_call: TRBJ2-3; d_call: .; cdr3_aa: CASSLSRAYLTDTQYF; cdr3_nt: TGTGCCAGCAGCTTAAGCCGGGCCTACCTCACAGATACGCAGTATTTT
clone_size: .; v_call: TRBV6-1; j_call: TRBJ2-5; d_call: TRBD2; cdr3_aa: CASSRTSGSSQYF; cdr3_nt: TGTGCCAGCAGCAGGACTAGCGGATCGTCCCAGTACTTC
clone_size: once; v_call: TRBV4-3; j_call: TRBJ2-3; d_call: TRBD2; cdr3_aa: CASSQELAGAGTDTQYF; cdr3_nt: TGCGCCAGCAGCCAAGAACTAGCGGGGGCTGGCACAGATACGCAGTATTTT
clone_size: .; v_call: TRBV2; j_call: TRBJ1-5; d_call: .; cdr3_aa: CASMTPQPQHF; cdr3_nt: TGTGCCAGCATGACCCCTCAGCCCCAGCATTTT
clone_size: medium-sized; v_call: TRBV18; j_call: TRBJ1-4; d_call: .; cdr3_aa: CASSTRAEHEKLFF; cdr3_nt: TGTGCCAGCTCAACCCGGGCTGAACATGAAAAACTGTTTTTT
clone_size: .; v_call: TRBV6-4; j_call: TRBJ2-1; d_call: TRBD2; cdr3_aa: CASSDPNRGAGEQFF; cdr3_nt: TGTGCCAGCAGTGACCCGAACCGGGGAGCGGGGGAGCAGTTCTTC
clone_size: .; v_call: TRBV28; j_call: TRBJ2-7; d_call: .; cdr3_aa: CASSFGGPYEQYF; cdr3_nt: TGTGCCAGCAGTTTTGGGGGGCCCTACGAGCAGTACTTC
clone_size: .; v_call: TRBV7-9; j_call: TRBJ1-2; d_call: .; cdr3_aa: CAATGSMNYGYTF; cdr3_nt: TGTGCCGCCACCGGCAGCATGAACTATGGCTACACCTTC
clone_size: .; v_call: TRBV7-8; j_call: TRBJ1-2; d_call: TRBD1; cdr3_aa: CASSLPGTGGGYTF; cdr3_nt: TGTGCCAGCAGCTTACCGGGGACAGGGGGAGGCTACACCTTC
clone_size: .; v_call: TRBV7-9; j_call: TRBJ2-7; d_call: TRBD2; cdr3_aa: CASSLSGDYEQYF; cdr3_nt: TGTGCCAGCAGCTTAAGCGGGGACTACGAGCAGTACTTC
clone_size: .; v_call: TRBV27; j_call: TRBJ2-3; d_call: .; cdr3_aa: CASKPGSDQEDTQYF; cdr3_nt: TGTGCCAGCAAACCAGGAAGCGATCAGGAAGATACGCAGTATTTT
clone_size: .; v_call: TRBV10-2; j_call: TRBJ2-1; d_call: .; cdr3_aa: CASLTGYNEQFF; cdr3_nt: TGCGCCAGCCTAACTGGCTACAATGAGCAGTTCTTC
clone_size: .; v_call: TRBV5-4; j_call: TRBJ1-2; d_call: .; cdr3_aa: CASSLASVGAANYGYTF; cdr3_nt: TGTGCCAGCAGCTTGGCATCTGTGGGGGCAGCTAACTATGGCTACACCTTC
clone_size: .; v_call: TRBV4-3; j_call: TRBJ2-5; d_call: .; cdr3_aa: CASSQVLAETQYF; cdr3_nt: TGCGCCAGCAGCCAAGTGCTGGCGGAGACCCAGTACTTC
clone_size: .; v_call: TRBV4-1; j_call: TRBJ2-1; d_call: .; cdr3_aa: CASSPFDSILYNEQFF; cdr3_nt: TGCGCCAGCAGCCCGTTTGACTCGATTCTATACAATGAGCAGTTCTTC
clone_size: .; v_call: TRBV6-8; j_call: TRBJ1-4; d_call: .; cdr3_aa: CASDLTGNNEKLFF; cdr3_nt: TGTGCCAGCGACCTTACAGGGAATAATGAAAAACTGTTTTTT
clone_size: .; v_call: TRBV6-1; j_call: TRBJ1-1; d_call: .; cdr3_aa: CVSCENTEAFF; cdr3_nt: TGTGTGTCGTGTGAGAACACTGAAGCTTTCTTT
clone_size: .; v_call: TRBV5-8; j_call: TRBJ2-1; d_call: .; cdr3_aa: CASSLYNEQFF; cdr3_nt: TGTGCCAGCAGCTTGTACAATGAGCAGTTCTTC
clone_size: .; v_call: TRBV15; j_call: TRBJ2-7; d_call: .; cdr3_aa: CATSRDKGQGFYEQYF; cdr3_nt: TGTGCCACCAGCAGAGATAAGGGGCAGGGATTCTACGAGCAGTACTTC
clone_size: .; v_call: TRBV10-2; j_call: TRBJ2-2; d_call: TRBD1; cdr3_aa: CASSQTRQGGARTGELFF; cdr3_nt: TGCGCCAGCAGCCAGACAAGACAGGGGGGCGCTAGGACAGGGGAGCTGTTTTTT
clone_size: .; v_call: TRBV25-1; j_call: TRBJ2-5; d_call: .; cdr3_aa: CASSPLAGGVETQYF; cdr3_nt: TGTGCCAGCAGTCCCCTCGCAGGGGGGGTAGAGACCCAGTACTTC
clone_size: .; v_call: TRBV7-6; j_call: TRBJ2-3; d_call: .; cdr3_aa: CASSLVGRSTDTQYF; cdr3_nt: TGTGCCAGCAGCTTGGTCGGGAGAAGCACAGATACGCAGTATTTT
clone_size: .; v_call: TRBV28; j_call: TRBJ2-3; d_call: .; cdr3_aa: CASSSPPSITDTQYF; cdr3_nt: TGTGCCAGCAGTTCCCCCCCCTCAATCACAGATACGCAGTATTTT
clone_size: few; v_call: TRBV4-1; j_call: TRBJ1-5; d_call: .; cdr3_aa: CASSQDLAAGQPQHF; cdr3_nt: TGCGCCAGCAGCCAAGATTTGGCAGCGGGGCAGCCCCAGCATTTT
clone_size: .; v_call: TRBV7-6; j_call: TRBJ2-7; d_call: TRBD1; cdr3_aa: CASSPLTGSSYEQYF; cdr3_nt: TGTGCCAGCAGCCCCCTGACAGGGAGCTCCTACGAGCAGTACTTC
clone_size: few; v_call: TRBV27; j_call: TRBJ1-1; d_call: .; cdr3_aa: CASSLSTAVEAFF; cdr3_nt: TGTGCCAGCAGTTTATCTACGGCGGTTGAAGCTTTCTTT
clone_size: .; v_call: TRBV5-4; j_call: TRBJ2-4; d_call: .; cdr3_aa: CASSWDRGLANIQYF; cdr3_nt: TGTGCCAGCAGCTGGGACAGGGGACTAGCTAACATTCAGTACTTC
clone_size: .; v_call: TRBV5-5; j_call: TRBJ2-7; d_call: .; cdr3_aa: CASSFPRPTYEQYF; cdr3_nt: TGTGCCAGCAGCTTCCCTAGACCGACCTACGAGCAGTACTTC
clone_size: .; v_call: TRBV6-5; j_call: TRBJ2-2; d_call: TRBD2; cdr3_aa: CASSYYRTSTGELFF; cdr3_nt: TGTGCCAGCAGTTACTATCGGACTAGCACCGGGGAGCTGTTTTTT
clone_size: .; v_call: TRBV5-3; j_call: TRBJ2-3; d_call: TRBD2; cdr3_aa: CARSRTSAGVTQYF; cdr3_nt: TGTGCCAGAAGTCGTACTAGCGCTGGCGTTACGCAGTATTTT
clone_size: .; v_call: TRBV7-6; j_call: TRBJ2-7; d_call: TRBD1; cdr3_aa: CASSTRETGSSYEQYF; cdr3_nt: TGTGCCAGCAGCACACGCGAGACAGGGAGCTCCTACGAGCAGTACTTC
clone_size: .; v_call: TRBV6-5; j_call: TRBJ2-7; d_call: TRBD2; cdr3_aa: CASSYSASGDYEQYF; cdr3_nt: TGTGCCAGCAGTTACTCGGCTAGCGGAGATTACGAGCAGTACTTC